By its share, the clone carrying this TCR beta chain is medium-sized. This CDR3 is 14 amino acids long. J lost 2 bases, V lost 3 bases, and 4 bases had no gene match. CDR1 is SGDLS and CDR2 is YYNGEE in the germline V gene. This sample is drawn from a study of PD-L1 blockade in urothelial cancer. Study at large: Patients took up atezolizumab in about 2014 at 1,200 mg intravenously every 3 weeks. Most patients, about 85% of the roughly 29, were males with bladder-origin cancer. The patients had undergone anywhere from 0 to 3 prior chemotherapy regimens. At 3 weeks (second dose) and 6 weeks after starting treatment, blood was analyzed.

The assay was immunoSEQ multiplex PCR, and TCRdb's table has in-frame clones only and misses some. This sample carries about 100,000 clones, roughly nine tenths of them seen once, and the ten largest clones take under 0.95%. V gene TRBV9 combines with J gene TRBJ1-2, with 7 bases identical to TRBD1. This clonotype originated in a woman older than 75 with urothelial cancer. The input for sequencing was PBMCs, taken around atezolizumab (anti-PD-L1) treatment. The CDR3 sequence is CASSALQGNYGYTF. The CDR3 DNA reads TGTGCCAGCAGCGCATTACAGGGGAACTATGGCTACACCTTC.